The following is a TCR beta chain sequence with its context. Its antigen is currently unknown. No fewer than 6 micrograms of total RNA were isolated from every sample. This specimen belongs to a study of blood T cells in healthy people across ages. J was trimmed by 3 bases and V by 4 bases; bases with no gene match: 6. This CDR3 is 14 amino acids long. CDR1 MNHNY and CDR2 SVGAGI come from the germline V gene (reference sequence). Broader study findings: Older age went with lower TCR beta diversity per million T cells, in a roughly linear way.

Primers used in a second PCR of roughly 7 to 11 cycles were a sample-barcoded 5' primer and a J-beta primer mix. One entry per CDR3 protein, called by TCRdb with MiXCR from the 5' RACE reads. The table includes about 1.5 million distinct CDR3 sequences, roughly 40% detected once. The TCR comes from a woman younger than 35 in good health. The material sequenced was blood. V usage is TRBV6-6 and J usage is TRBJ2-7; 7 positions agree with TRBD1. For the CDR3, the DNA is TGTGCCAGCAGTTGGGACAGAAATCGCTACGAGCAGTACTTC. Residues: CASSWDRNRYEQYF.